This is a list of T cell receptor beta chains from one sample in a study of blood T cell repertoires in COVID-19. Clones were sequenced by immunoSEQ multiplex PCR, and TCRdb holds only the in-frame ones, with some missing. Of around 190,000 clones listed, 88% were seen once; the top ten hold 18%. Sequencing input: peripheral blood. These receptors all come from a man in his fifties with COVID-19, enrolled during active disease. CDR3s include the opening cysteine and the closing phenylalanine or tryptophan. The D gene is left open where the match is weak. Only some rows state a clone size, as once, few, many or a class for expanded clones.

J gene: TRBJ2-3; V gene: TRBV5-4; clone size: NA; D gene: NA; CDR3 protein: CASSLTGATTDTQYF; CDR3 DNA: TGTGCCAGCAGCCTAACGGGTGCCACCACAGATACGCAGTATTTT
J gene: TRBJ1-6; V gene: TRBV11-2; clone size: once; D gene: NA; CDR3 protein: CASSLALDSSPLHF; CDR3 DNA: TGTGCCAGCAGCTTAGCCTTAGACAGTTCACCCCTCCACTTT
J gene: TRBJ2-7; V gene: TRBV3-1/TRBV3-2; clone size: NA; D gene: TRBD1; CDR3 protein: CASSQDADRTRRRYF; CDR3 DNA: TGTGCCAGCAGCCAAGATGCGGACAGGACCAGGAGGCGGTACTTC
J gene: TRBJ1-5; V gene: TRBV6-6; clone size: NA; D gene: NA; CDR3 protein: CASSDRASNQPQHF; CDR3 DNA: TGTGCCAGCTCGGACAGAGCTAGCAATCAGCCCCAGCATTTT
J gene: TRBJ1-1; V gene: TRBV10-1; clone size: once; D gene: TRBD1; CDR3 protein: CASSESGTGQAEAFF; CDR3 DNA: TGCGCCAGCAGTGAGTCCGGGACAGGCCAAGCTGAAGCTTTCTTT
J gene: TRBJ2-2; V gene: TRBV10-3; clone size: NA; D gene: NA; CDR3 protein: CAISEGGMLAGELFF; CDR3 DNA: TGTGCCATCAGTGAAGGAGGCATGTTGGCCGGGGAGCTGTTTTTT
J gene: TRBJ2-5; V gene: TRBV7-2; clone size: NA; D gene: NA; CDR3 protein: CASRATLVETQYF; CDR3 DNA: TGTGCCAGCAGGGCTACTCTAGTCGAGACCCAGTACTTC
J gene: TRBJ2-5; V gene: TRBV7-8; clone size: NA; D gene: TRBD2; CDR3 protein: CASSPPGTSRETQYF; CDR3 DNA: TGTGCCAGCAGCCCCCCCGGGACTAGCAGAGAGACCCAGTACTTC
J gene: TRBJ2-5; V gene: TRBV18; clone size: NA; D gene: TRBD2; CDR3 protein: CASSPGLAGGETQYF; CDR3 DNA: TGTGCCAGCTCACCGGGACTAGCGGGAGGAGAGACCCAGTACTTC
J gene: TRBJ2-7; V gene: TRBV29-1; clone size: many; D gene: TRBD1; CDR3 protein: CSVADREPYEQYF; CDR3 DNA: TGCAGCGTCGCAGACAGGGAGCCCTACGAGCAGTACTTC
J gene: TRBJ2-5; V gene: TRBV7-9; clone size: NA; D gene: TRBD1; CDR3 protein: CASSAEGGTGQYF; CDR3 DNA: TGTGCCAGCAGCGCAGAAGGCGGGACAGGCCAGTACTTC
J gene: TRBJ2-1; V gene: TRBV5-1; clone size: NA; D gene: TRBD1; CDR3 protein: CASSLTITGDAYNEQFF; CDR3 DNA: TGCGCCAGCAGCTTGACAATCACAGGGGATGCCTACAATGAGCAGTTCTTC
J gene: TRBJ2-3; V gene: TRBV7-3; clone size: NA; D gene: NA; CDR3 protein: CASSPIGGAGTDTQYF; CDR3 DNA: TGTGCCAGCAGCCCAATAGGGGGGGCGGGCACAGATACGCAGTATTTT
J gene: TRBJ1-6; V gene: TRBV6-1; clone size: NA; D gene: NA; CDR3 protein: CASSVHQGTNNSPLHF; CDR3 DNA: TGTGCCAGCAGTGTTCACCAGGGCACGAATAATTCACCCCTCCACTTT
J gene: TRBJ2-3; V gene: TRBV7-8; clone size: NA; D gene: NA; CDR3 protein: CASSLYTTISTDTQYF; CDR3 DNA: TGTGCCAGCAGCTTATATACTACAATAAGCACAGATACGCAGTATTTT
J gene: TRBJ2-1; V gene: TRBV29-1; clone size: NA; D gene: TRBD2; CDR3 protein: CSVEPWGLAGANEQFF; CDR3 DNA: TGCAGCGTTGAACCCTGGGGACTAGCGGGAGCTAATGAGCAGTTCTTC
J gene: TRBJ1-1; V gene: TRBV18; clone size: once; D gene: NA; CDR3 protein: CASSPPSGNTEAFF; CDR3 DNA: TGTGCCAGCTCACCACCGTCAGGGAACACTGAAGCTTTCTTT
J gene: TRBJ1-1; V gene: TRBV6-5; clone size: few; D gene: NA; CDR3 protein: CASRFGGENTEAFF; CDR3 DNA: TGTGCCAGCAGGTTTGGCGGAGAGAACACTGAAGCTTTCTTT
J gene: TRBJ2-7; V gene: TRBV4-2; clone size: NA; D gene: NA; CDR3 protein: CASSQGVSGAYEQYF; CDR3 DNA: TGTGCCAGCAGCCAAGGTGTTAGCGGAGCCTACGAGCAGTACTTC
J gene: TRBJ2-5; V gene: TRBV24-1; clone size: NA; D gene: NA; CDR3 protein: CATSDSRETQYF; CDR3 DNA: TGTGCCACCAGTGATTCACGGGAGACCCAGTACTTC
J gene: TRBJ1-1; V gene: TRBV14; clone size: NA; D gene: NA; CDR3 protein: CASSQVGGGNTEAFF; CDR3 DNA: TGTGCCAGCAGCCAAGTGGGGGGAGGGAACACTGAAGCTTTCTTT
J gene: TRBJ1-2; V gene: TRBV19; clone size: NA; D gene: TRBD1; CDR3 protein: CASSGTGGGYGYTF; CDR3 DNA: TGTGCCAGTAGCGGGACAGGGGGAGGCTATGGCTACACCTTC
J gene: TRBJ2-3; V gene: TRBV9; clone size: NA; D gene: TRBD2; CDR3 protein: CASSQGEGLPDTQYF; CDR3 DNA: TGTGCCAGCTCCCAAGGGGAGGGCCTCCCAGATACGCAGTATTTT
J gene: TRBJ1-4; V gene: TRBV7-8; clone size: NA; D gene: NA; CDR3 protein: CASSLRNGAREKLFF; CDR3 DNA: TGTGCCAGCAGCTTAAGGAATGGGGCGCGAGAAAAACTGTTTTTT
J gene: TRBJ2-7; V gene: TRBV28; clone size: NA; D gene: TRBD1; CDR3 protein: CASIPPGQVYEQYF; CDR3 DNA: TGTGCCAGCATTCCTCCGGGACAGGTCTACGAGCAGTACTTC
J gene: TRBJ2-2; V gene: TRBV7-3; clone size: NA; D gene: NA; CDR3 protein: CASSLNPALNTGELFF; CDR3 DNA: TGTGCCAGCAGCTTAAATCCAGCGCTAAACACCGGGGAGCTGTTTTTT
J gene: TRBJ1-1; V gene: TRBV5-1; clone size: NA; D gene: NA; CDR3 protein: CASSPQGYTEAFF; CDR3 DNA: TGCGCCAGCAGCCCACAGGGTTACACTGAAGCTTTCTTT
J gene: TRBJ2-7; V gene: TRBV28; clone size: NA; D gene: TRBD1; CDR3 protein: CASSQGALGQGAYEQYF; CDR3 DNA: TGTGCCAGCAGCCAAGGCGCCCTGGGACAGGGGGCCTACGAGCAGTACTTC
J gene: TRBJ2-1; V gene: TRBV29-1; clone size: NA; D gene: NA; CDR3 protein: CSVEGRVSYNEQFF; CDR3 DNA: TGCAGCGTTGAAGGCAGGGTCTCCTACAATGAGCAGTTCTTC
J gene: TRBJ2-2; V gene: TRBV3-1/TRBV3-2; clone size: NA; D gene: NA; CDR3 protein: CASSPRRVVVGELFF; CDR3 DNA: TGTGCCAGCAGCCCCAGGCGGGTGGTTGTCGGGGAGCTGTTTTTT
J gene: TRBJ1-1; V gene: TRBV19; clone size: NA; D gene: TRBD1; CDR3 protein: CASSIDQEGAKAFF; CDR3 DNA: TGTGCCAGTAGTATAGATCAGGAGGGGGCGAAAGCTTTCTTT
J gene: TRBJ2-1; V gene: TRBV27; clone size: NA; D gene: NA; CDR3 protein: CASSSRPPVSYNEQFF; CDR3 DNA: TGTGCCAGCAGTTCTAGACCCCCTGTCAGCTACAATGAGCAGTTCTTC
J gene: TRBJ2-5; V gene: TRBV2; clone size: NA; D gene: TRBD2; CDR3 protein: CASSGERGYQETQYF; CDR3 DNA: TGTGCCAGCAGTGGCGAGCGGGGGTACCAAGAGACCCAGTACTTC
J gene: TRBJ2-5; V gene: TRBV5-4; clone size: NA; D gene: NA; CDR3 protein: CASSLGQDRETQYF; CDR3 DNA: TGTGCCAGCAGCTTGGGACAGGACCGAGAGACCCAGTACTTC
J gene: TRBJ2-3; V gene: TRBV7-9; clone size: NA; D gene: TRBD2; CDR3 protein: CASSLEGGRGTDTQYF; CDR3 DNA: TGTGCCAGCAGCTTAGAGGGCGGGAGAGGCACAGATACGCAGTATTTT
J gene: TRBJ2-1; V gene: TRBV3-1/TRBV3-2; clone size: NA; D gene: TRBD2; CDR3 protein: CASSQGTSGAYNEQFF; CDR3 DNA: TGTGCCAGCAGCCAAGGGACTAGCGGGGCCTACAATGAGCAGTTCTTC
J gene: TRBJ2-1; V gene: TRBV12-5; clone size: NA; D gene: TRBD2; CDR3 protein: CASGLAGPALTSGWYEQFF; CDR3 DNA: TGTGCTAGTGGTTTGGCAGGACCCGCGTTGACTAGCGGGTGGTATGAGCAGTTCTTC
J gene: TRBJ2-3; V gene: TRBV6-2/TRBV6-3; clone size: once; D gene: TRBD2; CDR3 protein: CASSYLSGGDTQYF; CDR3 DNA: TGTGCCAGCAGTTACTTATCGGGGGGGGATACGCAGTATTTT
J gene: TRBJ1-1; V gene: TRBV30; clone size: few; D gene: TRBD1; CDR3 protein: CAWTPQWGQMNTEAFF; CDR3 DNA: TGTGCCTGGACCCCCCAATGGGGACAGATGAACACTGAAGCTTTCTTT
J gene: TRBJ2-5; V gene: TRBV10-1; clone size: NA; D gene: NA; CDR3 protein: CASSMSTGQETQYF; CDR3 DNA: TGCGCCAGCAGTATGTCGACAGGCCAAGAGACCCAGTACTTC
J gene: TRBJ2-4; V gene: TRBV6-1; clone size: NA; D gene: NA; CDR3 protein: CASSEIEATKNIQYF; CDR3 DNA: TGTGCCAGCAGTGAAATCGAGGCAACCAAAAACATTCAGTACTTC
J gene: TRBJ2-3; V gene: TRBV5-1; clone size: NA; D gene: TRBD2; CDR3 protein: CASSLSMGGTDTQYF; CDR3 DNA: TGCGCCAGCAGCCTTAGCATGGGGGGGACAGATACGCAGTATTTT